The T cell receptor beta chain under discussion was sequenced for a study of radiation and T cells in renal cell carcinoma. Study results and limitations: Top tumor clonotypes rose in blood 2 weeks post-radiation, then contracted.

Profiling relied on immunoSEQ multiplex PCR, and the TCRdb table lists in-frame clones only, not all of them. In the table there are about 170,000 clones, less than 90% of which are singletons. This clone showed up just a few times. Its target is not known. Time point: blood 4 weeks post-SBRT, at nephrectomy. Treatment described: 15 Gy SBRT to primary tumor, nephrectomy 4 weeks later. Nephrectomy followed 15 Gy stereotactic body radiation by 4 weeks. Clear cell pathology was present in this patient's renal cell carcinoma. CDR3 length: 15 amino acids. V was clipped by 3 bases and J by 11 bases, with 20 bases between them. Germline V gene sequence: CDR1 LNHDA, CDR2 SQIVND (reference sequence).

This receptor was obtained from a woman aged 45-59 years with renal cell carcinoma. The chain links TRBV19 to TRBJ1-5, with D possibly matching TRBD1 (6 bases). Sequencing was performed on blood, taken from a patient whose treatment included radiotherapy and nephrectomy. In DNA form, the CDR3 reads TGTGCCAGTAGTATTCCGGCAGGGGATCGACAAGCCCAGCATTTT. Protein sequence: CASSIPAGDRQAQHF.